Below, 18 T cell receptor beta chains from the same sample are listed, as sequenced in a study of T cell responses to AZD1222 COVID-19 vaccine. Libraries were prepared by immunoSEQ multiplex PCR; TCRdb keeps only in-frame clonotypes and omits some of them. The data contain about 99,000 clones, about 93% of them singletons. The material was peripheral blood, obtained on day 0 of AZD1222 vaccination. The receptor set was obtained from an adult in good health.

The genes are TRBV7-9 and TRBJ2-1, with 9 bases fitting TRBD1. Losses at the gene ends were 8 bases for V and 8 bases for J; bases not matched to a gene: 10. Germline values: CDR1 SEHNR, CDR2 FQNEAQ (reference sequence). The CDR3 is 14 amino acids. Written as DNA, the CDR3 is TGTGCCAGCGGCCGACAGGGGGGAAAAGATGAGCAGTTCTTC. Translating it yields CASGRQGGKDEQFF.

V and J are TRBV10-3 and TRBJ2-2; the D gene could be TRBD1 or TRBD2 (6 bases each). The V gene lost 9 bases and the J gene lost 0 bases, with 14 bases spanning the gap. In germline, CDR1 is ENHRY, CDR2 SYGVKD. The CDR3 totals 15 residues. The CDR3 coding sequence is TGTGCCATTTCACAGGGAGGCGCGAACACCGGGGAGCTGTTTTTT. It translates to CAISQGGANTGELFF.

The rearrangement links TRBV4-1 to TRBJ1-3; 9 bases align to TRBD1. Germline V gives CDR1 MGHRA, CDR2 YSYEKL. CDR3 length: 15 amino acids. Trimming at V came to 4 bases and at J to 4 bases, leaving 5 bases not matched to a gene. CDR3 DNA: TGCGCCAGCAGCCGGACAGGGGTGGACGGAAACACCATATATTTT. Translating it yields CASSRTGVDGNTIYF.

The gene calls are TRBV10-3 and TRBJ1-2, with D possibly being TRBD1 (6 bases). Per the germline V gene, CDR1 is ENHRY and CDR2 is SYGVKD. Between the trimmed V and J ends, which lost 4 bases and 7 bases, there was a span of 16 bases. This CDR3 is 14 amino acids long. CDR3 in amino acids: CAISVNGAGVGYTF. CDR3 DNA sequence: TGTGCCATCAGTGTGAACGGGGCAGGGGTTGGCTACACCTTC.

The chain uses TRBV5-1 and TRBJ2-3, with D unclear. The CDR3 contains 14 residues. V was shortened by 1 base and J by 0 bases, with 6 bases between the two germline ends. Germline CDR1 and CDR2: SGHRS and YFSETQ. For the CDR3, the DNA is TGCGCCAGCAGCTTGCAACGCAGCACAGATACGCAGTATTTT. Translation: CASSLQRSTDTQYF.

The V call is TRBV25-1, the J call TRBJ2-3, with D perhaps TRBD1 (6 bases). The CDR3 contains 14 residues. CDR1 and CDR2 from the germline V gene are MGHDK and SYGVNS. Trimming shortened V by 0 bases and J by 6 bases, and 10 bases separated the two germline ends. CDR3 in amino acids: CASSEYGRGDTQYF. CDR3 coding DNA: TGTGCCAGCAGTGAATATGGCAGGGGCGATACGCAGTATTTT.

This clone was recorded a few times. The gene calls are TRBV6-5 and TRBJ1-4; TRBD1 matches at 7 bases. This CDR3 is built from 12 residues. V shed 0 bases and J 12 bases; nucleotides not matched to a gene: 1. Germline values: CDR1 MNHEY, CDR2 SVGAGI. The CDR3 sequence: CASSYSQGELFF. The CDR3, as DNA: TGTGCCAGCAGTTACTCTCAGGGGGAACTGTTTTTT.

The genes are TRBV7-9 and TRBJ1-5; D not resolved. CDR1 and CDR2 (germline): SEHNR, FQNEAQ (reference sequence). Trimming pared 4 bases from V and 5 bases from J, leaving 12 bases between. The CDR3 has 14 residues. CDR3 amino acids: CASSSGGRDQPQHF. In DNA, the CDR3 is TGTGCCAGCAGCTCGGGAGGCAGAGATCAGCCCCAGCATTTT. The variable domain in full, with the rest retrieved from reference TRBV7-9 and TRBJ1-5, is DTGVSQNPRHKITKRGQNVTFRCDPISEHNRLYWYRQTLGQGPEFLTYFQNEAQLEKSRLLSDRFSAERPKGSFSTLEIQRTEQGDSAMYLCASSSGGRDQPQHFGDGTRLSIL.

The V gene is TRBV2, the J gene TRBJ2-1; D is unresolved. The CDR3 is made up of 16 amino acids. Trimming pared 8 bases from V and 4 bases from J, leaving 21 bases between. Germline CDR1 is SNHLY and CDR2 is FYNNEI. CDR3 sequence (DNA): TGTGCCAGCGGGGATATGAGCCCTCCCTCATACAATGAGCAGTTCTTC. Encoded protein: CASGDMSPPSYNEQFF.

The CDR3 DNA reads as TGTGCCAGCAGTGTCGACAGGCCGGGCGGAAACACCATATATTTT. Translation: CASSVDRPGGNTIYF. This chain uses TRBV2 with TRBJ1-3, with a weak D call TRBD1 (6 bases). The CDR3 extends over 15 amino acids. Germline values: CDR1 SNHLY, CDR2 FYNNEI. Trimming cost V 4 bases and J 4 bases, with 14 bases left between them.

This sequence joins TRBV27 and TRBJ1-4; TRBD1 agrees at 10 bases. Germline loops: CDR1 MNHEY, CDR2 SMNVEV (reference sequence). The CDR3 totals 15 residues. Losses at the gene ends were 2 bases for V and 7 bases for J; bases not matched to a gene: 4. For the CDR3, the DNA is TGTGCCAGCAGTTTACGGGACAGGGGAAGTGAAAAACTGTTTTTT. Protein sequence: CASSLRDRGSEKLFF. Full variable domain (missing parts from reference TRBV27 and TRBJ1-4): EAQVTQNPRYLITVTGKKLTVTCSQNMNHEYMSWYRQDPGLGLRQIYYSMNVEVTDKGDVPEGYKVSRKEKRNFPLILESPSPNQTSLYFCASSLRDRGSEKLFFGSGTQLSVL.

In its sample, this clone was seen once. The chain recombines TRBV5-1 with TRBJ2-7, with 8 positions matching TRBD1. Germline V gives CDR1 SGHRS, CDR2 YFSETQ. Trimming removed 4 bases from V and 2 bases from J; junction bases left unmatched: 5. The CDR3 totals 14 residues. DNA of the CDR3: TGCGCCAGCAGCGGTACAGGGGGTCCCTACGAGCAGTACTTC. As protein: CASSGTGGPYEQYF.

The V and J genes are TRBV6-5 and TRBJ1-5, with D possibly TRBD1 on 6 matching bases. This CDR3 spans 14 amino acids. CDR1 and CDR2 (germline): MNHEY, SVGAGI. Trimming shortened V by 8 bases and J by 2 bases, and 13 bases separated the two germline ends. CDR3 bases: TGTGCCAGCGGGGGGGGCGAGGGCAATCAGCCCCAGCATTTT. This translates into CASGGGEGNQPQHF.

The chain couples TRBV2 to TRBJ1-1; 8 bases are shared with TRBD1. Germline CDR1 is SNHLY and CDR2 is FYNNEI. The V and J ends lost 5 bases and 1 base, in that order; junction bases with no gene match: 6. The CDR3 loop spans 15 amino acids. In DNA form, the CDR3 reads TGTGCCAGCAGTCCCAGGACAGGGCCGAACACTGAAGCTTTCTTT. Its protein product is CASSPRTGPNTEAFF.

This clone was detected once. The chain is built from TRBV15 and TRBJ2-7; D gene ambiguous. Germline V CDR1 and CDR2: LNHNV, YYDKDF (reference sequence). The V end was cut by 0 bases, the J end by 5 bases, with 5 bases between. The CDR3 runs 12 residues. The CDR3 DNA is TGTGCCACCAGCAGAGATCGGAACGAGCAGTACTTC. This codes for CATSRDRNEQYF.

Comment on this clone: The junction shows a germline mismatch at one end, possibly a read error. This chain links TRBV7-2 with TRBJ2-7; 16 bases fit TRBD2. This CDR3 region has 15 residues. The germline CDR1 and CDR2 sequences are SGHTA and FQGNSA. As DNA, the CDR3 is TGTGCCAGCAGCTTAGAGCATTTGGGACTAGCGGGAGGGCACTTC. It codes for CASSLEHLGLAGGHF.

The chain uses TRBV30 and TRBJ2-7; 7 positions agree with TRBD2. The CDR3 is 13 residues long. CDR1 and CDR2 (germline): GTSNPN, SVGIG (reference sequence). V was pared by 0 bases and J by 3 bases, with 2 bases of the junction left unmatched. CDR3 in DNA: TGTGCCTGGAGTGTTGGGGGGGTCTACGAGCAGTACTTC. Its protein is CAWSVGGVYEQYF.

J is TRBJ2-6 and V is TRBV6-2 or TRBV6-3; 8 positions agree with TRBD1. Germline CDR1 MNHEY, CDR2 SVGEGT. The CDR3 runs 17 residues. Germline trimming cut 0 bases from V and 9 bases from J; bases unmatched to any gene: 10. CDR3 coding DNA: TGTGCCAGCAGTTACTCTTTTTTCCCCGGGACAGGCAACGTCCTGACTTTC. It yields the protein CASSYSFFPGTGNVLTF.